The rows below give T cell receptor beta chains drawn from one sample of a study of siplizumab effects on memory and regulatory T cells. Sequencing was performed with immunoSEQ multiplex PCR; in TCRdb, only in-frame clones are kept and a portion is missing. Here the sample spans tens of thousands of clones, 90% to 98% being singletons. The sample was naive CD8+ T cells sorted from blood. Receptors originate from a human donor in good health. Each CDR3 is given with its conserved first and last residue. Each record gives: J gene, clone size, D gene, V gene, CDR3 DNA, CDR3 protein. The D gene is left open where the match is weak. Some rows have no size entry. The others give once, few or many, or a class for an expanded clone.

J gene: TRBJ2-3; clone size: .; D gene: TRBD1; V gene: TRBV15; CDR3 DNA: TGTGCCACCAGCACCAGAACAGGGGTTGATACGCAGTATTTT; CDR3 protein: CATSTRTGVDTQYF
J gene: TRBJ2-7; clone size: .; D gene: TRBD1; V gene: TRBV5-1; CDR3 DNA: TGCGCCAGCAGCTTGGGGACAGGGGATTCCTACGAGCAGTACTTC; CDR3 protein: CASSLGTGDSYEQYF
J gene: TRBJ1-1; clone size: .; D gene: .; V gene: TRBV5-5; CDR3 DNA: TGTGCCAGCAGCTTTGGGGCATCGGACACTGAAGCTTTCTTT; CDR3 protein: CASSFGASDTEAFF
J gene: TRBJ1-6; clone size: .; D gene: .; V gene: TRBV7-3; CDR3 DNA: TGTGCCAGCAGCTTACATCCCGGGGCCTCGGGAGGTAATTCACCCCTCCACTTT; CDR3 protein: CASSLHPGASGGNSPLHF
J gene: TRBJ1-1; clone size: .; D gene: TRBD1; V gene: TRBV7-9; CDR3 DNA: TGTGCCAGCAGCCAAATAACAGGGGACACTGAAGCTTTCTTT; CDR3 protein: CASSQITGDTEAFF
J gene: TRBJ2-5; clone size: .; D gene: .; V gene: TRBV7-6; CDR3 DNA: TGTGCCAGCAGCTTATGGGCGGAAGAGACCCAGTACTTC; CDR3 protein: CASSLWAEETQYF
J gene: TRBJ1-2; clone size: once; D gene: .; V gene: TRBV12-5; CDR3 DNA: TGTGCTAGTGGTTTGGTACAAGGGGACGGCTACACCTTC; CDR3 protein: CASGLVQGDGYTF
J gene: TRBJ1-6; clone size: .; D gene: .; V gene: TRBV15; CDR3 DNA: TGTGCCACCAGCACGGGACATCCACCCCTCCACTTT; CDR3 protein: CATSTGHPPLHF
J gene: TRBJ2-3; clone size: .; D gene: TRBD2; V gene: TRBV19; CDR3 DNA: TGTGCCAGTTTGGATAGCGGGGGGCCATACACAGATACGCAGTATTTT; CDR3 protein: CASLDSGGPYTDTQYF
J gene: TRBJ1-1; clone size: .; D gene: .; V gene: TRBV5-5; CDR3 DNA: TGTGCCAGCAGCTGGTCAGGGGACACTGAAGCTTTCTTT; CDR3 protein: CASSWSGDTEAFF
J gene: TRBJ1-5; clone size: .; D gene: .; V gene: TRBV28; CDR3 DNA: TGTGCCAGCAGTTCAGGGGGCAATCAGCCCCAGCATTTT; CDR3 protein: CASSSGGNQPQHF
J gene: TRBJ1-1; clone size: .; D gene: .; V gene: TRBV9; CDR3 DNA: TGTGCCAGCAGCGATAGGAAGGGCCTCGACACTGAAGCTTTCTTT; CDR3 protein: CASSDRKGLDTEAFF
J gene: TRBJ1-4; clone size: .; D gene: .; V gene: TRBV19; CDR3 DNA: TGTGCCAGTAAGGGGGGTGGTAATGAAAAACTGTTTTTT; CDR3 protein: CASKGGGNEKLFF
J gene: TRBJ2-7; clone size: .; D gene: .; V gene: TRBV4-2; CDR3 DNA: TGTGCCAGCAGCCAATTCGGAAAGGGTACCTACGAGCAGTACTTC; CDR3 protein: CASSQFGKGTYEQYF
J gene: TRBJ2-3; clone size: .; D gene: .; V gene: TRBV6-6; CDR3 DNA: TGTGCCAGCAGTTACACCGGGCCGGCAGATACGCAGTATTTT; CDR3 protein: CASSYTGPADTQYF
J gene: TRBJ2-2; clone size: .; D gene: TRBD1; V gene: TRBV9; CDR3 DNA: TGTGCCAGCAGCGTAGCTCTATTGGGACAGGGGTACAACACCGGGGAGCTGTTTTTT; CDR3 protein: CASSVALLGQGYNTGELFF
J gene: TRBJ2-3; clone size: .; D gene: .; V gene: TRBV27; CDR3 DNA: TGTGCCAGCAGCGTGGGGTCGGGGAGCACAGATACGCAGTATTTT; CDR3 protein: CASSVGSGSTDTQYF
J gene: TRBJ1-3; clone size: .; D gene: .; V gene: TRBV7-6; CDR3 DNA: TGTGCCAGCAGCCCCCCATTAGACTCTGGAAACACCATATATTTT; CDR3 protein: CASSPPLDSGNTIYF
J gene: TRBJ2-2; clone size: .; D gene: .; V gene: TRBV6-5; CDR3 DNA: TGTGCCGGCAGTTACAGCCTAGCGTCCGGGGAGCTGTTTTTT; CDR3 protein: CAGSYSLASGELFF
J gene: TRBJ2-7; clone size: .; D gene: TRBD2; V gene: TRBV4-1; CDR3 DNA: TGCGCCAGCAGCCAACCTAGCGGGGGGGGTTCCTACGAGCAGTACTTC; CDR3 protein: CASSQPSGGGSYEQYF
J gene: TRBJ2-5; clone size: .; D gene: .; V gene: TRBV7-9; CDR3 DNA: TGTGCCAGCAGCTCTCCTGGGGTAGCGGCGCAGGAAGAGACCCAGTACTTC; CDR3 protein: CASSSPGVAAQEETQYF
J gene: TRBJ2-5; clone size: .; D gene: .; V gene: TRBV4-2; CDR3 DNA: TGTGCCAGCAGCCAAGATGCCGGGCTGGGAGAGACCCAGTACTTC; CDR3 protein: CASSQDAGLGETQYF
J gene: TRBJ2-2; clone size: .; D gene: TRBD1; V gene: TRBV25-1; CDR3 DNA: TGTGCCAGCAGTGAAGTTCACCGGGACAGGGAAACCGGGGAGCTGTTTTTT; CDR3 protein: CASSEVHRDRETGELFF
J gene: TRBJ2-1; clone size: .; D gene: .; V gene: TRBV4-2; CDR3 DNA: TGTGCCAGCAGCGAAGCGGAGGGTAGGGATGAGCAGTTCTTC; CDR3 protein: CASSEAEGRDEQFF
J gene: TRBJ2-1; clone size: .; D gene: .; V gene: TRBV11-2; CDR3 DNA: TGTGCCAGCAGCTTAGCGGGGGTCGTCGCCTACAATGAGCAGTTCTTC; CDR3 protein: CASSLAGVVAYNEQFF
J gene: TRBJ1-2; clone size: .; D gene: .; V gene: TRBV5-6; CDR3 DNA: TGTGCCAGCAGCAAATTGGGGGCGTATAATGGCTACACCTTC; CDR3 protein: CASSKLGAYNGYTF
J gene: TRBJ2-3; clone size: .; D gene: TRBD2; V gene: TRBV4-1; CDR3 DNA: TGCGCCAGCAGCCAAGAGGCGGGGGGGACAGATACGCAGTATTTT; CDR3 protein: CASSQEAGGTDTQYF
J gene: TRBJ2-7; clone size: .; D gene: TRBD1; V gene: TRBV6-5; CDR3 DNA: TGTGCCAGCAGTCTAACAGGGGTCGCCTACGAGCAGTACTTC; CDR3 protein: CASSLTGVAYEQYF
J gene: TRBJ1-1; clone size: .; D gene: .; V gene: TRBV5-1; CDR3 DNA: TGCGCCAGCAGCTTAACAGGGAACACTGAAGCTTTCTTT; CDR3 protein: CASSLTGNTEAFF
J gene: TRBJ2-7; clone size: .; D gene: .; V gene: TRBV6-5; CDR3 DNA: TGTGCCAGCAGTTACAATGGGGCGGGCCTGTACGAGCAGTACTTC; CDR3 protein: CASSYNGAGLYEQYF
J gene: TRBJ1-2; clone size: .; D gene: TRBD1; V gene: TRBV19; CDR3 DNA: TGTGCCGGACTGCACAGGGGAGGCTACACCTTC; CDR3 protein: CAGLHRGGYTF
J gene: TRBJ1-2; clone size: .; D gene: .; V gene: TRBV7-9; CDR3 DNA: TGTGCCAGCAGCTCGGGTACAGGTTCTGGCTACACCTTC; CDR3 protein: CASSSGTGSGYTF
J gene: TRBJ1-4; clone size: .; D gene: .; V gene: TRBV10-3; CDR3 DNA: TGTGCCATCAGTGATGGGACCGAGGAAAAACTGTTTTTT; CDR3 protein: CAISDGTEEKLFF
J gene: TRBJ1-2; clone size: .; D gene: .; V gene: TRBV9; CDR3 DNA: TGTGCCAGCAGCGTAGGTTCGGATTTAGGCTACACCTTC; CDR3 protein: CASSVGSDLGYTF
J gene: TRBJ2-3; clone size: .; D gene: .; V gene: TRBV7-8; CDR3 DNA: TGTGCCAGCAGTTTCCCTCGAGGAGTAGAGACAGATACGCAGTATTTT; CDR3 protein: CASSFPRGVETDTQYF
J gene: TRBJ2-2; clone size: once; D gene: .; V gene: TRBV9; CDR3 DNA: TGTGCCAGCAGCGTGTGGGCCACCGGGGAGCTGTTTTTT; CDR3 protein: CASSVWATGELFF
J gene: TRBJ1-3; clone size: .; D gene: .; V gene: TRBV6-5; CDR3 DNA: TGTGCCAGCAGTACCGGGGCTTCCTCTGGAAACACCATATATTTT; CDR3 protein: CASSTGASSGNTIYF
J gene: TRBJ2-5; clone size: .; D gene: .; V gene: TRBV7-6; CDR3 DNA: TGTGCCAGCAGCCCCCAGGAGGCGGGGGCCTGGGGAGAGACCCAGTACTTC; CDR3 protein: CASSPQEAGAWGETQYF
J gene: TRBJ1-5; clone size: .; D gene: .; V gene: TRBV2; CDR3 DNA: TGTGCCAGCACCCCCGGGGCGGGGGGGAGCAATCAGCCCCAGCATTTT; CDR3 protein: CASTPGAGGSNQPQHF
J gene: TRBJ1-2; clone size: .; D gene: .; V gene: TRBV10-2; CDR3 DNA: TGCGCCAGCAGTGAGGGCCCCCTAGGTGGCTACACCTTC; CDR3 protein: CASSEGPLGGYTF
J gene: TRBJ2-5; clone size: .; D gene: TRBD2; V gene: TRBV6-6; CDR3 DNA: TGTGCCAGCAGTCAGGGTAGCGGGGGTATAGAGACCCAGTACTTC; CDR3 protein: CASSQGSGGIETQYF
J gene: TRBJ2-1; clone size: once; D gene: .; V gene: TRBV15; CDR3 DNA: TGTGCCACCGCTCCGGCCGGGGTCCTTTGGAATGAGCAGTTCTTC; CDR3 protein: CATAPAGVLWNEQFF
J gene: TRBJ2-7; clone size: .; D gene: .; V gene: TRBV10-1; CDR3 DNA: TGCGCCAGCAGTGTTACCACCTACGAGCAGTACTTC; CDR3 protein: CASSVTTYEQYF